This is a list of T cell receptor beta chains from one sample in a study of T cells expressing NK-cell markers. TCRdb re-called the 5' RACE reads and catalogs CDR3 proteins one per entry, DNA excluded. The table for this sample gives around 2,000 distinct CDR3 sequences. Sequencing was performed on blood T cells: a sorted CD56 or NKG2C T cell subset, CD4+ or CD8+ T cells, or bulk PBMC T cells (not recorded which). The receptors were sampled from a woman aged 18 to 35 in good health. Each CDR3 is given with its conserved first and last residue. Size tells how often a clone was seen (once, few, many) or the class of an expanded clone, and some rows leave it out.

v_gene	j_gene	abundance	CDR3aa
TRBV7-8	TRBJ2-4	.	CASSLVGLAGGVAKNIQYF
TRBV4-2	TRBJ2-5	.	CASSQDWGGQETQYF
TRBV20-1	TRBJ1-1	.	CSVIPRNTEAFF
TRBV6-5	TRBJ2-6	.	CASAMGGTGANVLTF
TRBV20-1	TRBJ2-5	.	CSARDLTGIETQYF
TRBV6-2/TRBV6-3	TRBJ2-1	.	CASSYELAGGNEQFF
TRBV6-1	TRBJ1-1	medium-sized	CASSDSQGDYTEAFF
TRBV20-1	TRBJ2-1	medium-sized	CSAYGTDNEQFF
TRBV4-3	TRBJ2-3	.	CASSRSSGSGADTQYF
TRBV7-2	TRBJ2-7	.	CASSPASGRFYEQYF
TRBV20-1	TRBJ2-5	.	CSARPASGERETQYF
TRBV6-2/TRBV6-3	TRBJ2-3	.	CASSYGPTDTQYF
TRBV18	TRBJ2-5	.	CASSPPGGQKETQYF
TRBV20-1	TRBJ2-2	.	CSARDPTSGSENTGELFF
TRBV6-6	TRBJ1-1	.	CASSLPENRKAFF
TRBV7-6	TRBJ2-2	.	CASSLRLAGGGTGELFF
TRBV15	TRBJ1-5	.	CATSREGQGFQPQHF
TRBV6-1	TRBJ2-3	medium-sized	CASSDSGYTDTQYF
TRBV20-1	TRBJ2-7	.	CSAYRTDSYEQYF
TRBV5-1	TRBJ2-1	.	CASSLGTAGGVYEQFF
TRBV19	TRBJ2-1	.	CASSTGGEQFF
TRBV5-1	TRBJ1-3	.	CASSLASGNTIYF
TRBV7-9	TRBJ2-3	medium-sized	CASSPTAFTDTQYF